The 25 T cell receptor beta chains below come from one sample, sequenced in a study of CD8 T cells in ankylosing spondylitis. Each CDR3 protein gets one entry after TCRdb re-called the 5' RACE reads with MiXCR. The sample lists roughly 90,000 distinct CDR3 sequences, roughly 8.7% occurring once. Sequenced input: blood, either unsorted or a sorted T cell fraction (not recorded which). The origin of the receptors is a male donor with ankylosing spondylitis or in good health (not recorded which).

There are many counts of this clonotype. The rearrangement links TRBV20-1 to TRBJ2-1; D is unresolved. The CDR3 sequence is 12 residues long. Trimming removed 0 bases at V and 5 bases at J, with 5 bases between. Germline lookup yields CDR1 DFQATT and CDR2 SNEGSKA (reference sequence). In DNA form, the CDR3 reads TGCAGTGCTAGAGAGACCAACAATGAGCAGTTCTTC. Its translation: CSARETNNEQFF.

In this sample, this clonotype turned up many times. The chain couples TRBV12-3 or TRBV12-4 to TRBJ1-2; 8 bases map to TRBD1. V was clipped by 3 bases and J by 8 bases; unmatched bases: 5. The length of the CDR3 is 13 residues. The CDR3 here is CASSFGQGGGYTF. CDR3 in DNA: TGTGCCAGCAGTTTCGGACAGGGAGGAGGCTACACCTTC.

This clonotype was recorded many times. The gene calls are TRBV9 and TRBJ2-5; D may be TRBD2 (5 bases). The CDR3 spans 16 residues. V lost 0 bases, J lost 0 bases, and 12 bases lay in between. Germline CDR1 and CDR2: SGDLS and YYNGEE. The CDR3 DNA reads as TGTGCCAGCAGCGTAGGGGGAGCGGAGAACCAAGAGACCCAGTACTTC. Encoded protein: CASSVGGAENQETQYF.

This clonotype was seen many times. V usage is TRBV5-1 and J usage is TRBJ1-4; D is perhaps TRBD1 (5 bases). Looked up from germline, CDR1 is SGHRS and CDR2 is YFSETQ. V lost 6 bases and J lost 7, with 13 bases in between. This CDR3 region has 13 residues. The CDR3 DNA is TGCGCCAGCAAAGGGCAGGGAAGTGAAAAACTGTTTTTT. Its translation is CASKGQGSEKLFF.

There are many counts of this clonotype. This chain connects TRBV21-1 to TRBJ1-5. TRBV21-1 is deemed a pseudogene. The CDR3 covers 14 residues. Here the CDR3 reads CASSKCGQSQPQHF. CDR3 coding DNA: TGTGCCAGCAGCAAATGCGGGCAGAGTCAGCCCCAGCATTTT.

There are many counts of this clonotype. The V call is TRBV12-3 or TRBV12-4, the J call TRBJ2-7; D perhaps matches TRBD2 (5 bases). CDR3 size: 13 residues. Trimming took 6 bases from V and 5 from J, leaving 14 bases between them. This CDR3 is CASRAPSSNEQYF. The CDR3 DNA reads TGTGCCAGCAGAGCCCCTAGCAGCAACGAGCAGTACTTC.

The chain recombines TRBV7-2 with TRBJ2-5, with D perhaps TRBD1 or TRBD2 (5 bases each). The CDR3 length is 15 residues. V was pared by 5 bases and J by 2 bases, with 15 bases between. Germline CDR1 is SGHTA and CDR2 is FQGNSA. CDR3 in DNA: TGTGCCAGCAGCCCACCCGGGAAGGGGCAAGAGACCCAGTACTTC. Residues: CASSPPGKGQETQYF.

This clonotype was seen ten or more times. The chain joins TRBV5-1 to TRBJ1-1; D perhaps matches TRBD1 (6 bases). CDR1 and CDR2 from the germline V gene are SGHRS and YFSETQ. CDR3 length: 15 residues. The V end was cut by 1 base, the J end by 1 base, with 11 bases between. The CDR3 coding sequence is TGCGCCAGCAGCTTGAGAGAGGGGGGGAACACTGAAGCTTTCTTT. Translating it yields CASSLREGGNTEAFF.

This clonotype was found many times. CDR3 coding DNA: TGTGCCAGCAGCCAGGGGGGGGTCACTGAAGCTTTCTTT. Translated, it gives CASSQGGVTEAFF. The J gene is TRBJ1-1, the V gene TRBV6-1; 7 bases line up with TRBD1. Trimming at V came to 6 bases and at J to 4 bases, leaving 5 bases not matched to a gene. CDR3 length equals 13 residues. In germline, CDR1 is MNHNS, CDR2 SASEGT.

In regard to this clonotype: It may be a read error: a sequence one base away is much more abundant. V is TRBV28 and J is TRBJ1-2, with 7 bases matching TRBD1. This CDR3 contains 15 residues. Germline V gene data show CDR1 as MDHEN and CDR2 as SYDVKM. The CDR3 nucleotides are TGTGCCAACAGTCCCGGGACAGAAATTTCCTATGGCTACACCTTC. It encodes CANSPGTEISYGYTF.

This clonotype was detected ten times or more. This chain connects TRBV2 to TRBJ1-5, with TRBD1 identical over 11 bases. The germline CDR1 and CDR2 sequences are SNHLY and FYNNEI. V lost 4 bases and J lost 4; bases outside the gene matches: 0. The CDR3 extends over 14 amino acids. DNA for the CDR3: TGTGCCAGCAGTGGGGACAGGGGGAATCAGCCCCAGCATTTT. Residues: CASSGDRGNQPQHF.

Many counts were recorded for this clonotype. Here the CDR3 reads CASSPLGGSTDEQFF. Here the CDR3 DNA reads TGTGCCAGCAGCCCTCTCGGCGGGAGTACCGATGAGCAGTTCTTC. V usage is TRBV7-9 and J usage is TRBJ2-1; 7 nucleotides agree with TRBD2. Germline loops: CDR1 SEHNR, CDR2 FQNEAQ (reference sequence). The CDR3 consists of 15 residues. The V gene end was trimmed by 5 bases and the J gene end by 8 bases; junction bases not matched to a gene: 12.

This clonotype has a count of ten or more. The chain employs TRBV12-3 or TRBV12-4 and TRBJ2-7, with D unresolved. This CDR3 contains 11 residues. Trimming cost V 7 bases and J 8 bases, with 12 bases left between them. The CDR3 DNA reads as TGTGCCAGCACTTCCCTATGGAAGCAGTACTTC. It is translated as CASTSLWKQYF.

Notes on this clonotype: This could be a read error, since a much larger clone is one nucleotide away. This chain uses TRBV4-3 with TRBJ2-5, with a weak D call TRBD1 (5 bases). Germline V gene data show CDR1 as LGHNA and CDR2 as YSLEER. V dropped 3 bases and J dropped 5 bases, with 13 bases sitting between them. This CDR3 is built from 14 residues. The CDR3 protein is CASSQQTVRETQYF. In nucleotides, the CDR3 is TGCGCCAGCAGCCAGCAGACAGTGAGGGAGACCCAGTACTTC.

The chain links TRBV30 to TRBJ2-7, with TRBD1 identical over 9 bases. There are 14 residues in the CDR3. Per the germline V gene, CDR1 is GTSNPN and CDR2 is SVGIG (reference sequence). The J segment lost 7 bases and the V segment lost 5 bases, leaving 12 bases of the junction unmatched. CDR3 protein: CAWAGDREREEQYF. DNA of the CDR3: TGTGCCTGGGCCGGGGACAGGGAAAGGGAAGAGCAGTACTTC.

The sample holds many counts of this clonotype. The chain employs TRBV3-1 and TRBJ1-5, with 7 nucleotides matching TRBD1. The V segment lost 4 bases and the J segment 7 bases; nucleotides outside the gene matches: 7. Per germline, CDR1 LGHDT and CDR2 YNNKEL (reference sequence). The CDR3 spans 14 residues. The CDR3: CASSLGGGMQPQHF. CDR3 sequence (DNA): TGTGCCAGCAGCCTAGGGGGCGGAATGCAGCCCCAGCATTTT.

This clonotype was detected ten times or more. V and J are TRBV6-1 and TRBJ2-4, with 8 bases identical to TRBD2. The germline V gene has CDR1 MNHNS and CDR2 SASEGT. V was pared by 5 bases and J by 6 bases, with 6 bases of the junction left unmatched. The CDR3 is 14 residues long. The CDR3 sequence is CASSPAGVRNIQYF. DNA for the CDR3: TGTGCCAGCAGTCCAGCGGGGGTGCGAAACATTCAGTACTTC.

This clonotype was counted ten times or more. J is TRBJ2-5 and V is TRBV12-3 or TRBV12-4; a possible D gene is TRBD2 (7 bases). Trimming took off 5 bases at V and 5 bases at J, with 12 bases between the two ends. There are 13 residues in the CDR3. The CDR3 DNA reads TGTGCCAGCAGTCGGGGGGCAAGGGAGACCCAGTACTTC. This translates into CASSRGARETQYF.

There are many counts of this clonotype. This rearrangement joins TRBV20-1 to TRBJ2-2, with D hard to call. Germline V gene sequence: CDR1 DFQATT, CDR2 SNEGSKA (reference sequence). Trimming shortened V by 0 bases and J by 6 bases, and 8 bases separated the two germline ends. The length of the CDR3 is 13 residues. CDR3 region: CSARDLTAGELFF. The DNA for the CDR3 is TGCAGTGCTAGAGATTTAACGGCCGGGGAGCTGTTTTTT.

The V and J genes are TRBV27 and TRBJ2-6; 9 bases align to TRBD1. The CDR3 is 19 amino acids. Looked up from germline, CDR1 is MNHEY and CDR2 is SMNVEV (reference sequence). J was trimmed by 5 bases and V by 0 bases; bases with no gene match: 11. The CDR3: CASSLSVTGTGRRANVLTF. The DNA of the CDR3 is TGTGCCAGCAGTTTATCGGTAACCGGGACAGGGAGAAGGGCCAACGTCCTGACTTTC.

This clonotype has only a few counts. The chain links TRBV7-2 to TRBJ2-3, with D unclear. The CDR3 has 14 residues. With 5 bases removed from V and 2 bases from J, the gap between germline ends came to 11 bases. Germline V gene sequence: CDR1 SGHTA, CDR2 FQGNSA. The CDR3: CASSRSSTTDTQYF. The CDR3 DNA is TGTGCCAGCAGCCGATCGTCCACCACAGATACGCAGTATTTT.

This clonotype was counted many times. The V and J genes are TRBV19 and TRBJ2-7, with D perhaps matching TRBD1 (5 bases). The V end lost 4 bases, the J end lost 3 bases, and 16 bases lay between the germline ends. Germline CDR1 is LNHDA and CDR2 is SQIVND (reference sequence). This CDR3 is built from 15 residues. The CDR3 coding sequence is TGTGCCAGTAGTACAGACAGTCTCTCAAGCTACGAGCAGTACTTC. Its translation: CASSTDSLSSYEQYF.

Comment on this clonotype: A read error may explain this, as a much larger clone is one base away. J is TRBJ1-4 and V is TRBV20-1, with a possible D match to TRBD1 (5 bases). CDR3 size: 14 residues. Trimming stripped 3 bases from V and 9 bases from J, with 17 bases between. The germline V gene encodes CDR1 DFQATT and CDR2 SNEGSKA (reference sequence). This chain's CDR3 is CSASARAEGKKLFF. DNA for the CDR3: TGCAGTGCTAGTGCCCGGGCCGAGGGGAAAAAACTGTTTTTT.

This clonotype turned up a few times. The chain couples TRBV29-1 to TRBJ1-2; 11 nucleotides align to TRBD1. V trimming: 0 bases; J trimming: 4 bases; junction bases outside the gene matches: 4. Germline values: CDR1 SQVTM, CDR2 ANQGSEA. The CDR3 loop spans 15 amino acids. The CDR3 region is CSVEDRGTGGYGYTF. CDR3 DNA sequence: TGCAGCGTTGAAGATCGGGGGACAGGGGGCTATGGCTACACCTTC.

This clonotype was observed many times. CDR3 in DNA: TGTGCCAGCAGTTTAAACAGGGGCAATGAAAAACTGTTTTTT. Residues: CASSLNRGNEKLFF. The chain recombines TRBV27 with TRBJ1-4, with 7 positions matching TRBD1. Unmatched junction bases numbered 2, after V lost 2 bases and J lost 5 bases. CDR3 length: 14 residues. Per germline, CDR1 MNHEY and CDR2 SMNVEV (reference sequence).